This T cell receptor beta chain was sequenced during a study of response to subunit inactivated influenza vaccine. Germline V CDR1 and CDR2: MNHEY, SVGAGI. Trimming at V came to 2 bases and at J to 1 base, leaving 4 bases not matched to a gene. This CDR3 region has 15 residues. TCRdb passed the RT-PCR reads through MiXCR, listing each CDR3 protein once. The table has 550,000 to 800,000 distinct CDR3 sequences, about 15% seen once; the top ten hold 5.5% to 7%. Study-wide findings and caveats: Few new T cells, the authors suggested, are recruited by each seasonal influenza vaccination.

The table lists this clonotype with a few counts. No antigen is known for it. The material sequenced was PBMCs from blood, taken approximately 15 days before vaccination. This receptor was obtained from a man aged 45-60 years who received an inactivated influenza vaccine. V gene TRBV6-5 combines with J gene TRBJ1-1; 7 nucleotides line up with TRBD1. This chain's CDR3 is CASSYGGQPNTEAFF. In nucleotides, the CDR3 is TGTGCCAGCAGTTACGGGGGACAGCCGAACACTGAAGCTTTCTTT.